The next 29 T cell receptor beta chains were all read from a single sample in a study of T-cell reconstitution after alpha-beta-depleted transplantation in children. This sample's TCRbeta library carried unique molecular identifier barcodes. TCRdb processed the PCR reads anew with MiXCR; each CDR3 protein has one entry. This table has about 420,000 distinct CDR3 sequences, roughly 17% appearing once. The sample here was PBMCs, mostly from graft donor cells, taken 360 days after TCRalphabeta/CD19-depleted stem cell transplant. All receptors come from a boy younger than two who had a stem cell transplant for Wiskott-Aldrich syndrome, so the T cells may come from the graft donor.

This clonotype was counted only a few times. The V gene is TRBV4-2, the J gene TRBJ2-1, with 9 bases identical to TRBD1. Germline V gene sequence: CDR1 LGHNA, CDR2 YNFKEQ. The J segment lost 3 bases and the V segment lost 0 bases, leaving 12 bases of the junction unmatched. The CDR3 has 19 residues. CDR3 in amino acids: CASSQEKTGGPNIYNEQFF. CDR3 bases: TGTGCCAGCAGCCAAGAAAAGACAGGGGGTCCTAACATCTACAATGAGCAGTTCTTC.

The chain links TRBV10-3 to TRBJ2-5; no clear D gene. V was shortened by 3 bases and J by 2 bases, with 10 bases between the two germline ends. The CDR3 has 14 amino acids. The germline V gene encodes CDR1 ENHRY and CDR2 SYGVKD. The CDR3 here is CAISDPTYQETQYF. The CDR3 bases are TGTGCCATCAGTGACCCGACATATCAAGAGACCCAGTACTTC.

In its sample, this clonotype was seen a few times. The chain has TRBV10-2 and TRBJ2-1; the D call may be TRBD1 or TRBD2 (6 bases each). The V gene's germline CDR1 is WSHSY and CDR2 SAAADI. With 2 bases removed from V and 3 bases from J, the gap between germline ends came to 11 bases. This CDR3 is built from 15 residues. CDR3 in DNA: TGCGCCAGCAGTGAGAGGGGGACTCTCTACAATGAGCAGTTCTTC. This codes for CASSERGTLYNEQFF.

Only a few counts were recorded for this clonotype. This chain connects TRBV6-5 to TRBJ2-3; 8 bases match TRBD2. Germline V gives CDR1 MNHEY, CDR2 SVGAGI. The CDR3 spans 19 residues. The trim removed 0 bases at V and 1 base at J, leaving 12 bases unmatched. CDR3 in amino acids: CASSYSTPGEAGGTDTQYF. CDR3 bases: TGTGCCAGCAGTTACTCAACGCCCGGGGAAGCGGGGGGCACAGATACGCAGTATTTT.

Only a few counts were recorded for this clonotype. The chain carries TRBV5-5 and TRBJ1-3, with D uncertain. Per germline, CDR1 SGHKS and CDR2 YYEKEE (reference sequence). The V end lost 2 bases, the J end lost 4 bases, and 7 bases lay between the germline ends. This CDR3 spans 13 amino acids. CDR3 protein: CASSLSGGNTIYF. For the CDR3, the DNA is TGTGCCAGCAGCTTAAGTGGGGGAAACACCATATATTTT.

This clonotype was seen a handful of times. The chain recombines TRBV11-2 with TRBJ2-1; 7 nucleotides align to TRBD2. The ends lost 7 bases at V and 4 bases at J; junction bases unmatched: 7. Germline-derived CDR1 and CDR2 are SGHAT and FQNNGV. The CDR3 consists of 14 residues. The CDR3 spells CASKITSAYNEQFF. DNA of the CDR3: TGTGCCAGCAAGATAACTAGCGCGTACAATGAGCAGTTCTTC.

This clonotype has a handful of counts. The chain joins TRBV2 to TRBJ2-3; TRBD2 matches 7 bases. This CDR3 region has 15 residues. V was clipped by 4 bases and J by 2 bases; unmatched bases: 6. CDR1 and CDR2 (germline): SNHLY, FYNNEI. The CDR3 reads CASSVERGPTDTQYF. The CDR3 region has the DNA TGTGCCAGCAGTGTTGAGCGGGGCCCCACAGATACGCAGTATTTT.

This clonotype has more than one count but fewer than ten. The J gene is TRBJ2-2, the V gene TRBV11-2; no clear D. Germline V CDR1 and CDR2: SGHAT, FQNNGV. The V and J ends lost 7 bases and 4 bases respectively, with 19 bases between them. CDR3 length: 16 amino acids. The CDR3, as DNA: TGTGCCAGCACCTTGAGACTCCCGGGCGGCACCGGGGAGCTGTTTTTT. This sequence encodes CASTLRLPGGTGELFF.

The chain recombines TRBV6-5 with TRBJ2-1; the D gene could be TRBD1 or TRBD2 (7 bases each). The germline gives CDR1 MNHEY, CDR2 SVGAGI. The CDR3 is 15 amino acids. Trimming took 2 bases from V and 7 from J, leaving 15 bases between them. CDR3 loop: CASSYGRQGGNEQFF. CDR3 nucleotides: TGTGCCAGCAGTTACGGTCGGCAGGGGGGGAATGAGCAGTTCTTC.

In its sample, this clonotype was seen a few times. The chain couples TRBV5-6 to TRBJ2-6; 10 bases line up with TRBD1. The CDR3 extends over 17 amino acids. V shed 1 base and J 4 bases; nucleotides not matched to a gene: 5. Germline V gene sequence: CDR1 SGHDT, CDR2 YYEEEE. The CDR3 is CASSLLDRGQGANVLTF. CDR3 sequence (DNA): TGTGCCAGCAGCTTGCTCGACAGGGGGCAAGGGGCCAACGTCCTGACTTTC.

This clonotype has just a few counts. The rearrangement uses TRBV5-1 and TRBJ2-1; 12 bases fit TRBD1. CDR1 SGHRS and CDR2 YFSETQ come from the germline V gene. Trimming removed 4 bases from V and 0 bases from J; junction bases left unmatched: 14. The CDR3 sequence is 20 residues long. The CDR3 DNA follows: TGCGCCAGCAGCCCTTCCTCGGGACAGGGGGCACAACTCTCCTACAATGAGCAGTTCTTC. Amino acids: CASSPSSGQGAQLSYNEQFF. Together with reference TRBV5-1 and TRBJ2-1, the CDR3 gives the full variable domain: KAGVTQTPRYLIKTRGQQVTLSCSPISGHRSVSWYQQTPGQGLQFLFEYFSETQRNKGNFPGRFSGRQFSNSRSEMNVSTLELGDSALYLCASSPSSGQGAQLSYNEQFFGPGTRLTVL.

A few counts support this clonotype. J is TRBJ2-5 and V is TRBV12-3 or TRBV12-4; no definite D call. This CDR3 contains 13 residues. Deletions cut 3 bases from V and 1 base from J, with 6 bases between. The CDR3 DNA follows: TGTGCCAGCAGTTTCAGATCCCAAGAGACCCAGTACTTC. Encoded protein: CASSFRSQETQYF.

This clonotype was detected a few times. The CDR3 spells CSALAGGPYEQFF. CDR3 DNA: TGCAGTGCCCTAGCGGGGGGGCCCTATGAGCAGTTCTTC. The V call is TRBV20-1, the J call TRBJ2-1; 12 bases match TRBD2. Per the germline V gene, CDR1 is DFQATT and CDR2 is SNEGSKA (reference sequence). This CDR3 comprises 13 residues. V shed 6 bases and J 8 bases; nucleotides not matched to a gene: 5.

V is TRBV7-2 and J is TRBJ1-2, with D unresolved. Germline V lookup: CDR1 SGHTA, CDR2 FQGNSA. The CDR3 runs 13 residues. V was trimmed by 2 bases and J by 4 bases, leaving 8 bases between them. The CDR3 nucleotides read TGTGCCAGCAGCTTATCCCGGAGCTATGGCTACACCTTC. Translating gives CASSLSRSYGYTF.

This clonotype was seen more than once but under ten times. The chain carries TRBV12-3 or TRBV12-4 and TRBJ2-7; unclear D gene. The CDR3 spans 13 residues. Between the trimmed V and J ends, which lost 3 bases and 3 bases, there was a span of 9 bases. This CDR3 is CASSFEGYYEQYF. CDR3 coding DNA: TGTGCCAGCAGTTTCGAAGGGTACTACGAGCAGTACTTC.

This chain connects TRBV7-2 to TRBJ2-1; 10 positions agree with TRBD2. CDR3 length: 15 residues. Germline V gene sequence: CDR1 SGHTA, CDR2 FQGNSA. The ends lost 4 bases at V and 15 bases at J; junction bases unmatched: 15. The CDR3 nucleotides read TGTGCCAGCAGCTCCCGAAGCGGGGGGGTCCCCTCCCGGTTCTTC. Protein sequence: CASSSRSGGVPSRFF.

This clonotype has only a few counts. CDR3 coding DNA: TGTGCCAGCAGCTTGGGGCAGGGGACCCGAATAGCCAAAAACATTCAGTACTTC. It specifies CASSLGQGTRIAKNIQYF. The V and J genes are TRBV5-5 and TRBJ2-4; perhaps TRBD1 as D (6 bases). Trimming stripped 0 bases from V and 0 bases from J, with 16 bases between. CDR3 size: 18 residues. Germline CDR1 SGHKS, CDR2 YYEKEE (reference sequence).

The CDR3 is CASSLENRVWNTQYF. As DNA, the CDR3 is TGTGCCAGCAGCTTAGAAAACAGAGTTTGGAATACGCAGTATTTT. V and J are TRBV11-2 and TRBJ2-3; D remains unclear. The ends were cut back, 0 bases at V and 7 bases at J, with 14 bases in the middle. CDR3 length equals 15 residues. Germline V gives CDR1 SGHAT, CDR2 FQNNGV.

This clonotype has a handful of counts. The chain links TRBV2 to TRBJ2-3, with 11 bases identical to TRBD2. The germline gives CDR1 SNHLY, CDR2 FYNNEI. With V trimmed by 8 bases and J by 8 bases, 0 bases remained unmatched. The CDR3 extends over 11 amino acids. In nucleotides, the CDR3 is TGTGCCAGCCTAGCGGGAGGTACGCAGTATTTT. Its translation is CASLAGGTQYF.

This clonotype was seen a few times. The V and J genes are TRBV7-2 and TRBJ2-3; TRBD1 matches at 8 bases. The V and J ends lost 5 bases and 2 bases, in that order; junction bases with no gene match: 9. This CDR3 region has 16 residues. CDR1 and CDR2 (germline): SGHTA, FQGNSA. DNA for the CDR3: TGTGCCAGCAGCCGAAGAGGACAGGGCGTCACAGATACGCAGTATTTT. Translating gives CASSRRGQGVTDTQYF.

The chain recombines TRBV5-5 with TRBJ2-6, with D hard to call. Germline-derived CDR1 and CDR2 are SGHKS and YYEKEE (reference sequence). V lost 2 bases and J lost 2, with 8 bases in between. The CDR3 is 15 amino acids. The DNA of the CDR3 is TGTGCCAGCAGCTTTATTACCCCTGGGGCCAACGTCCTGACTTTC. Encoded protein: CASSFITPGANVLTF.

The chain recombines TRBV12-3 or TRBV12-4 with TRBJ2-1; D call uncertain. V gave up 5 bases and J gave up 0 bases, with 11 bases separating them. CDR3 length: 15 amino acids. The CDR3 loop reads CASSPDSRSYNEQFF. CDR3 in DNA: TGTGCCAGCAGTCCTGACTCCCGCTCCTACAATGAGCAGTTCTTC.

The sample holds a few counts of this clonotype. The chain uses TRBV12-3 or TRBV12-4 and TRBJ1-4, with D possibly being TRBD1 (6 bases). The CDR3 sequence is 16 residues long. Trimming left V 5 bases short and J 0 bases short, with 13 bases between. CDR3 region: CASSPGAYPTNEKLFF. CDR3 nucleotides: TGTGCCAGCAGTCCGGGGGCCTACCCAACTAATGAAAAACTGTTTTTT.

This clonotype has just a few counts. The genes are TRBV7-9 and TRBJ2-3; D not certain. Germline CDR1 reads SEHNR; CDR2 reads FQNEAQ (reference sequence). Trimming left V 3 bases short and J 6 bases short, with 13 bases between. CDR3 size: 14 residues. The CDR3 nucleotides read TGTGCCAGCAGCTTGGTTCTCCCCCTTGATACGCAGTATTTT. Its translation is CASSLVLPLDTQYF.

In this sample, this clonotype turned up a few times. The CDR3: CAATGTREWGEQFF. CDR3 bases: TGTGCCGCGACCGGGACTAGAGAATGGGGTGAGCAGTTCTTC. The chain is built from TRBV10-3 and TRBJ2-1, with 8 bases aligning to TRBD2. V shed 11 bases, J shed 9 bases, and the junction held 15 bases outside the gene matches. The CDR3 has 14 amino acids. The germline V gene encodes CDR1 ENHRY and CDR2 SYGVKD.

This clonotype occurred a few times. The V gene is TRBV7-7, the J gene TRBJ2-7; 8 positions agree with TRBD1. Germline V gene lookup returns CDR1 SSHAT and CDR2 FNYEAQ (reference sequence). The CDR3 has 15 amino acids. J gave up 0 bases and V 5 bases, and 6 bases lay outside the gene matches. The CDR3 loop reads CASSPGQASSYEQYF. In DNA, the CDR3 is TGTGCCAGCAGCCCGGGACAGGCCAGCTCCTACGAGCAGTACTTC.

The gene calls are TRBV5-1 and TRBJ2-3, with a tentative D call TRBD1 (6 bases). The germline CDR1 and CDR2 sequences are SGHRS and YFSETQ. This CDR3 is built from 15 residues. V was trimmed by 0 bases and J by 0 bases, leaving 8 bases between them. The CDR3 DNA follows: TGCGCCAGCAGCTTGGGGGACACAAGCACAGATACGCAGTATTTT. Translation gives CASSLGDTSTDTQYF.

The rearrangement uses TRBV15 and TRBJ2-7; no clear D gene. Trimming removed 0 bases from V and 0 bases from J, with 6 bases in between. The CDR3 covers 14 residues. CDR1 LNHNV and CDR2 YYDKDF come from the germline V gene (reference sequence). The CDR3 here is CATSRDRPSYEQYF. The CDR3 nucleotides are TGTGCCACCAGCAGAGATCGACCCTCCTACGAGCAGTACTTC.

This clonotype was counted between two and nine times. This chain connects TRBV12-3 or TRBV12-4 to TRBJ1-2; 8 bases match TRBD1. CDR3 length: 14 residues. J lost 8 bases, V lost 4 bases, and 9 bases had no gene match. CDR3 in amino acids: CASSSDRGRGGYTF. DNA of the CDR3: TGTGCCAGCAGTTCTGACAGGGGACGGGGGGGCTACACCTTC.